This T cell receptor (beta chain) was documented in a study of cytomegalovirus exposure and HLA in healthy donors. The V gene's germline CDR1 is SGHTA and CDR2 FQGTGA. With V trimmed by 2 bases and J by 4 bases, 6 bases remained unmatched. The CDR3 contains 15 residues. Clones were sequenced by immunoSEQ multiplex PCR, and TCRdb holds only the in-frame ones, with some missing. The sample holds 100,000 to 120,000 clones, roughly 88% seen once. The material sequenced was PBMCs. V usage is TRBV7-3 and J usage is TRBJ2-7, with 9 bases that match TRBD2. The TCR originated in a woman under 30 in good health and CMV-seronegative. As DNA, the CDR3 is TGTGCCAGCAGCTTAGAAAGCGGGGGGTTTTACGAGCAGTACTTC. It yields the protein CASSLESGGFYEQYF.